This T cell receptor beta chain was identified during a study of breast tumors, draining lymph nodes, adjacent tissues. Study results and caveats: Luminal-like breast cancer showed significantly higher tumor–nontumor repertoire similarity than basal-like. The data were judged consistent with most tumor T cells coming from lymph node and expanding in tumor. The lymph node origin of tumor T cells was framed as consistent with a hypothesis, not demonstrated.

A single record per CDR3 protein comes from TCRdb applying MiXCR to the multiplex PCR reads. The repertoire holds tens of thousands of distinct CDR3 sequences, 60% to 70% seen once, with 20% to 30% in the top ten. This CDR3 has 13 amino acids. In germline, CDR1 is DFQATT, CDR2 SNEGSKA (reference sequence). In the case of this clonotype: Antigen unknown.

The sequencing sample was made of tumor-adjacent breast tissue. The V gene is TRBV20-1, the J gene TRBJ1-2; the D is unclear. The receptor was derived from a female donor with breast cancer. Some clones in this sample may be carry-over from other donors' samples. The CDR3 bases are TGCAATGCCCCCGGGTGGGAAAACTATGGCTACACCTTC. This translates into CNAPGWENYGYTF.